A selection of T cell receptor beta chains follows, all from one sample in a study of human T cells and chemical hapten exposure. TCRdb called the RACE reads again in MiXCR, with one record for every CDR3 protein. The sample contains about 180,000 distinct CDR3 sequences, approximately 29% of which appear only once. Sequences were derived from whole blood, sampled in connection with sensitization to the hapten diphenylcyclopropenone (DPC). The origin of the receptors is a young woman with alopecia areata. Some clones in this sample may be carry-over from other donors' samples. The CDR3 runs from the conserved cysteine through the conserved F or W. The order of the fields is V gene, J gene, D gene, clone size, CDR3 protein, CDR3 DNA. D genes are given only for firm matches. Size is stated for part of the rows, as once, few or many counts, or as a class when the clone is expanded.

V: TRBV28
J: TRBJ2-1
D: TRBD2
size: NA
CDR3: CASSQLAGGRYNEQFF
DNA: TGTGCCAGCAGTCAACTAGCGGGAGGGAGATACAATGAGCAGTTCTTC

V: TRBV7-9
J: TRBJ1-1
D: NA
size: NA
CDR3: CASSPSAIEAFF
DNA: TGTGCCAGCAGCCCCTCGGCGATTGAAGCTTTCTTT

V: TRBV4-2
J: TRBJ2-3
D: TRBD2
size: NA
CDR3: CASSPKGRGGDTQYF
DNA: TGTGCCAGCAGCCCAAAGGGGCGGGGGGGGGATACGCAGTATTTT

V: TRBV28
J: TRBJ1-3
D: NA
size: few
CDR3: CASKAPGGPTGNTIYF
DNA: TGTGCCAGCAAAGCCCCCGGGGGGCCAACTGGAAACACCATATATTTT

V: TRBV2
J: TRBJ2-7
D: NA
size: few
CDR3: CASSAEYEQYF
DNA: TGTGCCAGCAGTGCAGAGTACGAGCAGTACTTC

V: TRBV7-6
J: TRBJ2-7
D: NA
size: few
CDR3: CASSLGGGSYEQYF
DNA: TGTGCCAGCAGCTTAGGAGGGGGCTCCTACGAGCAGTACTTC

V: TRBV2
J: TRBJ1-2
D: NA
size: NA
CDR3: CASSGTGRRSYGYTF
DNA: TGTGCCAGCAGCGGTACAGGGAGGCGGTCCTATGGCTACACCTTC

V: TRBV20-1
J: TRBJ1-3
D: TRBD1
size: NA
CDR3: CSATGGKLSGNTIYF
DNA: TGCAGTGCTACAGGGGGCAAACTCTCTGGAAACACCATATATTTT

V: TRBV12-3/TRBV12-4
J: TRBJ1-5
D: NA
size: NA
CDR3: CASSLEWAPQHF
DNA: TGTGCCAGCAGTTTAGAATGGGCGCCCCAGCATTTT

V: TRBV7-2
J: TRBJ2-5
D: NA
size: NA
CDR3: CASSFVFQETQYF
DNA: TGTGCCAGCAGCTTCGTCTTCCAAGAGACCCAGTACTTC

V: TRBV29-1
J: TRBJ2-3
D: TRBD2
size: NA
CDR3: CSARTSRADTQYF
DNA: TGCAGCGCCCGGACTAGCAGGGCAGATACGCAGTATTTT

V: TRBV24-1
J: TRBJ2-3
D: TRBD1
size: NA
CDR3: CATSDATGTPDTQYF
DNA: TGTGCCACCAGTGACGCGACAGGGACACCAGATACGCAGTATTTT

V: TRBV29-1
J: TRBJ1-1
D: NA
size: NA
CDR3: CSVERGESAFF
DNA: TGCAGCGTTGAAAGGGGGGAGTCAGCTTTCTTT

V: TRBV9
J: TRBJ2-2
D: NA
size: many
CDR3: CASSVARGTLTSNTGELFF
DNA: TGTGCCAGCAGCGTAGCTAGGGGGACTCTGACCTCGAACACCGGGGAGCTGTTTTTT

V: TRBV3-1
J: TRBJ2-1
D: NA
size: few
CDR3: CASSQASSSYNEQFF
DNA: TGTGCCAGCAGCCAAGCCTCCAGCTCCTACAATGAGCAGTTCTTC

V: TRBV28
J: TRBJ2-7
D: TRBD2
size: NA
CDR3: CASSLRTSGGPKSSYEQYF
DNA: TGTGCCAGCAGTTTAAGGACTAGCGGGGGCCCTAAGAGCTCCTACGAGCAGTACTTC

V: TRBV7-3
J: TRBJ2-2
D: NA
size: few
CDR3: CASRRQQGTGELFF
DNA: TGTGCCAGCAGAAGACAACAGGGTACCGGGGAGCTGTTTTTT

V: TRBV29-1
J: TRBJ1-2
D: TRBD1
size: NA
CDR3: CSVVTGNYGYTF
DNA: TGCAGCGTCGTGACAGGGAACTATGGCTACACCTTC

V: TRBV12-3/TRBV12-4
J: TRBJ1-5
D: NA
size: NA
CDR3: CASSPSDSSNQPQHF
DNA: TGTGCCAGCAGTCCTTCGGACAGTAGCAATCAGCCCCAGCATTTT

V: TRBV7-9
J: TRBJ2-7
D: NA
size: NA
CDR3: CASSFGRGELYEQYF
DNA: TGTGCCAGCAGCTTTGGCAGGGGGGAACTCTACGAGCAGTACTTC

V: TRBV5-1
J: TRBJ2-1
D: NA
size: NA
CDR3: CASSRPGSNEQFF
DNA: TGCGCCAGCAGTCGCCCCGGCAGCAATGAGCAGTTCTTC

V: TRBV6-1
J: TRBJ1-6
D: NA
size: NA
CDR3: CASRTGRSLHF
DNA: TGTGCCAGCAGAACCGGACGGTCCCTCCACTTT

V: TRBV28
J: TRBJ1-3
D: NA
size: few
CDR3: CASSPPGSSGNTIYF
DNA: TGTGCCAGCAGTCCCCCAGGGAGCTCTGGAAACACCATATATTTT

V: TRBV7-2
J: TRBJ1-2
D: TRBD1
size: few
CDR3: CASSWDSDYGYTF
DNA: TGTGCCAGCAGCTGGGACAGCGACTATGGCTACACCTTC

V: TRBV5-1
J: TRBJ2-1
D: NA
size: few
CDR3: CASSLDVASYNEQFF
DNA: TGCGCCAGCAGCTTGGATGTGGCTTCGTACAATGAGCAGTTCTTC

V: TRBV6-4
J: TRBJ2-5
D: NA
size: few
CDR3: CASSRDGQETQYF
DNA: TGTGCCAGCAGCCGGGACGGCCAAGAGACCCAGTACTTC

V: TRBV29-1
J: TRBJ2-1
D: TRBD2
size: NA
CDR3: CSVVPGTSNEQFF
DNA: TGCAGCGTTGTCCCCGGGACTAGCAATGAGCAGTTCTTC

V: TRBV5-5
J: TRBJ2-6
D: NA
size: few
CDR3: CASSPGPKSGANVLTF
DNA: TGTGCCAGCAGCCCCGGACCGAAGTCTGGGGCCAACGTCCTGACTTTC

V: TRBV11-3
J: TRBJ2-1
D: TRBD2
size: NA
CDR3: CASSLKSSGSFNEQFF
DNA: TGTGCCAGCAGCTTAAAGTCTAGCGGGAGTTTTAATGAGCAGTTCTTC

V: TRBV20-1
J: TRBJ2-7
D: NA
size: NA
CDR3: CSALSTGEQYF
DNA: TGCAGTGCTCTATCTACAGGGGAGCAGTACTTC

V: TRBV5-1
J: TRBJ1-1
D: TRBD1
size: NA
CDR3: CASSLRQGSDTEAFF
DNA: TGCGCCAGCAGCCTACGACAGGGGTCGGACACTGAAGCTTTCTTT

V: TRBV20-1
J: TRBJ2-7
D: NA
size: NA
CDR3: CSAGRGGPPYEQYF
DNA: TGCAGTGCTGGACGTGGCGGGCCTCCCTACGAGCAGTACTTC

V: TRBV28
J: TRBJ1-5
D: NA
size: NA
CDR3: CASYTRHQPQHF
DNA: TGTGCCAGCTACACCAGGCATCAGCCCCAGCATTTT

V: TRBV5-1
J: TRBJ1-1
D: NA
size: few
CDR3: CATRTVMNTEAFF
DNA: TGCGCCACCCGGACGGTGATGAACACTGAAGCTTTCTTT

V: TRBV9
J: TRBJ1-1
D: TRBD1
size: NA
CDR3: CASSVDRESGTEAFF
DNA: TGTGCCAGCAGCGTTGACAGGGAATCGGGGACTGAAGCTTTCTTT

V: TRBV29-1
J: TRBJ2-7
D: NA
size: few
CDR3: CSVVPDWGEQYF
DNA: TGCAGCGTTGTACCGGACTGGGGTGAGCAGTACTTC

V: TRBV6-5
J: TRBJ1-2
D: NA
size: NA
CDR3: CASSNDRLRYGYTF
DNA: TGTGCCAGCAGCAATGACAGGCTACGCTATGGCTACACCTTC

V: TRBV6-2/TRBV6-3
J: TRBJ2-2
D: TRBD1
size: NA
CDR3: CASRQGEELFF
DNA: TGTGCCAGCAGACAGGGGGAGGAGCTGTTTTTT

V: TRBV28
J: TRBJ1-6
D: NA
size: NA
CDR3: CASSLVDSPLHF
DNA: TGTGCCAGCAGTTTAGTGGATTCACCCCTCCACTTT

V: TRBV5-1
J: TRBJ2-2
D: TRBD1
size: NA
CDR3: CASSSGQGMAGELFF
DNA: TGCGCCAGCAGCTCCGGACAGGGGATGGCCGGGGAGCTGTTTTTT

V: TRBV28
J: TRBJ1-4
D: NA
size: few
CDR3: CASSFGTSIGEKLFF
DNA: TGTGCCAGCAGTTTCGGGACCTCAATAGGTGAAAAACTGTTTTTT